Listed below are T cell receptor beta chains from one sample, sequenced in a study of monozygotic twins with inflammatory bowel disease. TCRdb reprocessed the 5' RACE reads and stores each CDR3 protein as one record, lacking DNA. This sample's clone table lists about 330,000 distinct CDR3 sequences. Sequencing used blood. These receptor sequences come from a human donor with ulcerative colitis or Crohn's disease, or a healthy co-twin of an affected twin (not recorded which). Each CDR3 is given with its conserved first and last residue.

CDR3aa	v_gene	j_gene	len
CSVAQGAGGYTF	TRBV29-1	TRBJ1-2	12
CASSPGAGDTQYF	TRBV7-2	TRBJ2-3	13
CASSSGGGRTDTQYF	TRBV5-5	TRBJ2-3	15
CASSYSIGRETQYF	TRBV6-2/TRBV6-3	TRBJ2-5	14
CSARRPDSQQYF	TRBV20-1	TRBJ2-7	12
CAWNAPGQDYEQYF	TRBV30	TRBJ2-7	14
CASSDSGASGELFF	TRBV6-4	TRBJ2-2	14
CASSYSVSAEQFF	TRBV6-5	TRBJ2-1	13
CASRDRGLNNEKLFF	TRBV5-5	TRBJ1-4	15
CASSFSVQETQYF	TRBV5-1	TRBJ2-5	13
CASNLSQGPHTEAFF	TRBV28	TRBJ1-1	15
CASSIRGGRYEQYF	TRBV19	TRBJ2-7	14
CAISEATGTGRNIQYF	TRBV10-3	TRBJ2-4	16
CASSLSDQETQYF	TRBV5-1	TRBJ2-5	13
CASSPSSSGNTIYF	TRBV7-9	TRBJ1-3	14
CASSYGGQRSYGYTF	TRBV6-5	TRBJ1-2	15
CASNLRGGTGELFF	TRBV6-2/TRBV6-3	TRBJ2-2	14
CASKGFTSTDTQYF	TRBV7-2	TRBJ2-3	14
CASSLKWSGGTDTQYF	TRBV7-2	TRBJ2-3	16
CATSRGRITDTQYF	TRBV24-1	TRBJ2-3	14
CSARQRGPPNTGELFF	TRBV20-1	TRBJ2-2	16
CASSWGEVGELFF	TRBV27	TRBJ2-2	13
CASSQVDVGLAKNIQYF	TRBV4-1	TRBJ2-4	17
CSASRDRGWEQYF	TRBV20-1	TRBJ2-7	13
CASSPRSETSYEQYF	TRBV9	TRBJ2-7	15
CASSVLPGQGYQPQHF	TRBV19	TRBJ1-5	16
CASSQEGRLADNSPLHF	TRBV4-1	TRBJ1-6	17
CSARALRAGTGANVLTF	TRBV20-1	TRBJ2-6	17
CASSLSGLALDTQYF	TRBV7-2	TRBJ2-3	15
CASSRLLNRGGSPLHF	TRBV28	TRBJ1-6	16
CASSLGRLNTEAFF	TRBV5-6	TRBJ1-1	14
CASSSMGGGNTEAFF	TRBV7-2	TRBJ1-1	15
CASSFGQREAFF	TRBV5-1	TRBJ1-1	12
CSATGVLGGHSNNEQFF	TRBV20-1	TRBJ2-1	17
CASSLEGSRGETQYF	TRBV5-1	TRBJ2-5	15
CASSPQGYGYTF	TRBV6-5	TRBJ1-2	12
CASSLPGIGGEDEQFF	TRBV28	TRBJ2-1	16
CASSYQPGGQTVGTSTDTQYF	TRBV28	TRBJ2-3	21
CASSKERLVGSPLHF	TRBV27	TRBJ1-6	15
CSASSLPNQPQHF	TRBV20-1	TRBJ1-5	13